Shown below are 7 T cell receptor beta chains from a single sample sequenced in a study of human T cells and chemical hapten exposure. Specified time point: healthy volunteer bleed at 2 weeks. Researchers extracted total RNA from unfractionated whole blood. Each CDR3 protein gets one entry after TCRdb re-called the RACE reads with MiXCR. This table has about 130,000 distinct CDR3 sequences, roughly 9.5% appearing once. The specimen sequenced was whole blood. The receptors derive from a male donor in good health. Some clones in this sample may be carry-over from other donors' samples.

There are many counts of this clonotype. CDR3 amino acids: CASSLAVELEAFF. In DNA form, the CDR3 reads TGCGCCAGCAGCTTGGCCGTGGAGCTTGAAGCTTTCTTT. The rearrangement joins TRBV5-1 to TRBJ1-1; D gene unclear. Between the trimmed V and J ends, which lost 0 bases and 7 bases, there was a span of 10 bases. Germline V CDR1 and CDR2: SGHRS, YFSETQ. CDR3 length equals 13 residues.

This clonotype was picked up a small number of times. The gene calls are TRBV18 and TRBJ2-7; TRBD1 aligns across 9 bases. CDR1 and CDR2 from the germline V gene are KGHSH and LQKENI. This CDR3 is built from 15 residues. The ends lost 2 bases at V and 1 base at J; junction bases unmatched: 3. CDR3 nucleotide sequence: TGTGCCAGCTCACCAGGGGGACAGGGTTCCTACGAGCAGTACTTC. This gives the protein CASSPGGQGSYEQYF.

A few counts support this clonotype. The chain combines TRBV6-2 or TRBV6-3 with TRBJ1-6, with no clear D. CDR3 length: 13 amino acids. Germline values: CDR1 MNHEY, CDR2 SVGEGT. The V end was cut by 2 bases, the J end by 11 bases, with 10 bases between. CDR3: CASSYEEETPLHF. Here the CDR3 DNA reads TGTGCCAGCAGTTACGAGGAGGAGACACCCCTCCACTTT.

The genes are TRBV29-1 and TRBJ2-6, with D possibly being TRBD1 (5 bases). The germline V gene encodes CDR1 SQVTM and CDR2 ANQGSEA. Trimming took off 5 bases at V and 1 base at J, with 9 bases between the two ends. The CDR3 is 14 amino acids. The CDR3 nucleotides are TGCAGCGTTAGGCAGGGATCTGGGGCCAACGTCCTGACTTTC. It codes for CSVRQGSGANVLTF.

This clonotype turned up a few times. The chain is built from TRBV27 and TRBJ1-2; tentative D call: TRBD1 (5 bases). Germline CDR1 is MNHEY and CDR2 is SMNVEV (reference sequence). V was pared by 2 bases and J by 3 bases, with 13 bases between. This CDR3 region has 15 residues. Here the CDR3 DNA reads TGTGCCAGCAGTTTAAAGAACCCCAGGGACTATGGCTACACCTTC. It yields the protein CASSLKNPRDYGYTF.

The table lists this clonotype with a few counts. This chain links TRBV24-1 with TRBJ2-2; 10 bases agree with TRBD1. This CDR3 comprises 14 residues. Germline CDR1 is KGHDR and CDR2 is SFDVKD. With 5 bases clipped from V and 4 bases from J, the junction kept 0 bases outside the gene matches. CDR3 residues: CATSGDRGTGELFF. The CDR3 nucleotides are TGTGCCACCAGTGGGGACAGGGGCACCGGGGAGCTGTTTTTT.

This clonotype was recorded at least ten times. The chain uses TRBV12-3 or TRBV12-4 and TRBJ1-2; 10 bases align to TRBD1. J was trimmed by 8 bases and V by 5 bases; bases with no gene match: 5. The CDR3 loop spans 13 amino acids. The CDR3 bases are TGTGCCAGCAGTCGGGAGACAGGGGGCGGCTACACCTTC. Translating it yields CASSRETGGGYTF.